This entry features one T cell receptor (beta chain) sequence. Germline V lookup: CDR1 MDHEN, CDR2 SYDVKM. Trimming pared 5 bases from V and 0 bases from J, leaving 13 bases between. The CDR3 has 15 residues. This sample is part of a study of control samples from healthy donors and cancer patients. TCRdb keeps only in-frame clones here, not all; method: immunoSEQ multiplex PCR. This table has some 30,000 clones, 70% to 90% appearing once. This chain joins TRBV28 and TRBJ2-5, with D perhaps assigned TRBD1 or TRBD2 (6 bases each). This clonotype was sampled from a female donor with melanoma. Material: formalin-fixed, paraffin-embedded tissue. This CDR3 is CASSPPGDYQETQYF. The CDR3 DNA is TGTGCCAGCAGTCCCCCAGGGGACTACCAAGAGACCCAGTACTTC.